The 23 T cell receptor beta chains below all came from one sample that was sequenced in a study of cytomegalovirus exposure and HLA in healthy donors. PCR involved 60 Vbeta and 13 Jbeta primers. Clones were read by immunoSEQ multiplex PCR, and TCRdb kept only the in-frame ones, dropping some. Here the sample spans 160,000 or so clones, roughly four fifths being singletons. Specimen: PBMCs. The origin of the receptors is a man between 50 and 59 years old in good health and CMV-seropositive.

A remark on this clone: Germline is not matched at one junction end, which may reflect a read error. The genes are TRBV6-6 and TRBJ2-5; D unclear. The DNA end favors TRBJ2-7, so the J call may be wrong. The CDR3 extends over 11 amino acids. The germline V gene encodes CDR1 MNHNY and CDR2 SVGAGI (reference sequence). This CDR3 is CASSHSYEQYF. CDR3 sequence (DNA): TGTGCCAGCAGTCACTCCTACGAGCAGTACTTC.

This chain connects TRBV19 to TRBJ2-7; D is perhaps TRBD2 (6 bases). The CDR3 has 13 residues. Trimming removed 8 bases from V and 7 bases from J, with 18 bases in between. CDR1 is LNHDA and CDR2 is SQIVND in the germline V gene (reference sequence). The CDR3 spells CASSHGRDGEQYF. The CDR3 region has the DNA TGTGCCAGTTCTCACGGGCGGGATGGGGAGCAGTACTTC.

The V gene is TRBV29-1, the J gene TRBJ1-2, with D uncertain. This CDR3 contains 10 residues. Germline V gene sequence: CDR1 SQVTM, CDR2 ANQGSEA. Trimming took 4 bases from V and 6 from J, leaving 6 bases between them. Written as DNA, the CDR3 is TGCAGCGTTGTTCAGGATGGCTACACCTTC. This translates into CSVVQDGYTF.

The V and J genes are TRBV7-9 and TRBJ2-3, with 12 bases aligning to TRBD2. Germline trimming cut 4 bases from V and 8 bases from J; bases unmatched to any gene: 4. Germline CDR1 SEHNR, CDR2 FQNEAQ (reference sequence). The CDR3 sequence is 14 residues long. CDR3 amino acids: CASSSSGGAGTQYF. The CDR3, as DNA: TGTGCCAGCAGCTCTAGCGGGGGGGCCGGTACGCAGTATTTT.

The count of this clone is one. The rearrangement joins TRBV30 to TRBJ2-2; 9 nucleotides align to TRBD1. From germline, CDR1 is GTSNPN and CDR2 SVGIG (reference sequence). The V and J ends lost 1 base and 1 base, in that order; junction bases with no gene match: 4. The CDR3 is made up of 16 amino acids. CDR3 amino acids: CAWSGGGQGNTGELFF. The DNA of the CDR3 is TGTGCCTGGAGTGGTGGGGGACAGGGGAACACCGGGGAGCTGTTTTTT. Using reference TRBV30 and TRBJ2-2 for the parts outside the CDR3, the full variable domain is SQTIHQWPATLVQPVGSPLSLECTVEGTSNPNLYWYRQAAGRGLQLLFYSVGIGQISSEVPQNLSASRPQDRQFILSSKKLLLSDSGFYLCAWSGGGQGNTGELFFGEGSRLTVL.

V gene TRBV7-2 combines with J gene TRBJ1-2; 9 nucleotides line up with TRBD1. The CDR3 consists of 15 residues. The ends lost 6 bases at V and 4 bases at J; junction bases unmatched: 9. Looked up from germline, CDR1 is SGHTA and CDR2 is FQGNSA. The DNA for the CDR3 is TGTGCCAGCAGTTACGGGACAGGGTTAGGCTATGGCTACACCTTC. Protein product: CASSYGTGLGYGYTF.

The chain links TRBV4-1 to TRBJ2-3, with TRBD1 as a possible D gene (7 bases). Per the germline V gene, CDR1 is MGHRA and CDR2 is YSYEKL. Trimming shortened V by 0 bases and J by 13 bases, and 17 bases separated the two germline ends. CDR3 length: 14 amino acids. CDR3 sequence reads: CASSQESGTGEEYF. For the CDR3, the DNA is TGCGCCAGCAGCCAAGAATCCGGAACAGGGGAGGAGTATTTT.

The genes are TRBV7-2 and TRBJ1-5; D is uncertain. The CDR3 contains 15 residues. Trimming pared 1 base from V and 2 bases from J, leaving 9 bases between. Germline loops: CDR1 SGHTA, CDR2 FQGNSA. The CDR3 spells CASSLDPLGNQPQHF. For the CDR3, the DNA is TGTGCCAGCAGCTTAGACCCCTTAGGCAATCAGCCCCAGCATTTT.

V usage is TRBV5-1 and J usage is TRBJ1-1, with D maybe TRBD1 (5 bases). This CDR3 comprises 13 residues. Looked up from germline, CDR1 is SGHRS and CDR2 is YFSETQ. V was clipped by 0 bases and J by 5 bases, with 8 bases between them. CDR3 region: CASSLDGATEAFF. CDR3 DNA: TGCGCCAGCAGCTTGGATGGGGCTACTGAAGCTTTCTTT.

This chain's CDR3 is CASLSFGANVLTF. The CDR3 region has the DNA TGTGCCAGCTTGTCCTTTGGGGCCAACGTCCTGACTTTC. This sequence joins TRBV28 and TRBJ2-6; D gene ambiguous. Germline CDR1 and CDR2: MDHEN and SYDVKM. V was trimmed by 8 bases and J by 3 bases, leaving 8 bases between them. The CDR3 length is 13 residues. The full variable domain, completed using reference TRBV28 and TRBJ2-6, is DVKVTQSSRYLVKRTGEKVFLECVQDMDHENMFWYRQDPGLGLRLIYFSYDVKMKEKGDIPEGYSVSREKKERFSLILESASTNQTSMYLCASLSFGANVLTFGAGSRLTVL.

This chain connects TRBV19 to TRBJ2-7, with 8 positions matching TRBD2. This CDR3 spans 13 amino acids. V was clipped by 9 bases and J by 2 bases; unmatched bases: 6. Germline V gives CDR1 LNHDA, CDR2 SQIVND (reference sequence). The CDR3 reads CASRGGNAYEQYF. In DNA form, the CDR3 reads TGTGCCAGCCGGGGGGGGAACGCCTACGAGCAGTACTTC.

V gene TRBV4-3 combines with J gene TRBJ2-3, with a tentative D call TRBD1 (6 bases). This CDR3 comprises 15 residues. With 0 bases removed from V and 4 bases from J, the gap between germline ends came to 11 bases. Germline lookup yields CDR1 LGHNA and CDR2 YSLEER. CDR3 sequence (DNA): TGCGCCAGCAGCCAAGATCGCCAGGGGTCAGATACGCAGTATTTT. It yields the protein CASSQDRQGSDTQYF.

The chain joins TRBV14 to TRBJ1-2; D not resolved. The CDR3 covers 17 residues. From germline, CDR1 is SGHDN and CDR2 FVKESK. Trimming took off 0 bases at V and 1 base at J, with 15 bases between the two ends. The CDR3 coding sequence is TGTGCCAGCAGCCAAGATAGTGCGGAGTATCTTAACTATGGCTACACCTTC. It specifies CASSQDSAEYLNYGYTF.

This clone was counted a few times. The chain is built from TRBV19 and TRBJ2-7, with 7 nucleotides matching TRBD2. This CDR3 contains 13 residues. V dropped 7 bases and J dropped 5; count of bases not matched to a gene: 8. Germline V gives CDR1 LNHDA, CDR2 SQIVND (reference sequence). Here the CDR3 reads CASNPAGRHEQYF. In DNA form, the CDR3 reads TGTGCCAGTAACCCAGCGGGGCGCCACGAGCAGTACTTC.

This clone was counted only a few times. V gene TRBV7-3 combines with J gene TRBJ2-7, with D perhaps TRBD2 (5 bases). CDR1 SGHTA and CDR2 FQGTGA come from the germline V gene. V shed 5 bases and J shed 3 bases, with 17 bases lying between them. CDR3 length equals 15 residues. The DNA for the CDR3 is TGTGCCAGCAGCCCCTCCAGCAGCGGAGGCTACGAGCAGTACTTC. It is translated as CASSPSSSGGYEQYF.

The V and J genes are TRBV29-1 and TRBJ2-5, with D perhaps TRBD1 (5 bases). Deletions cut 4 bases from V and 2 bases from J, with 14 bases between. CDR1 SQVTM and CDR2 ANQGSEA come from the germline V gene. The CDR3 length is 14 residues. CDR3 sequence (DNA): TGCAGCGTTGTGTTAGGGGTCTATCAAGAGACCCAGTACTTC. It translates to CSVVLGVYQETQYF.

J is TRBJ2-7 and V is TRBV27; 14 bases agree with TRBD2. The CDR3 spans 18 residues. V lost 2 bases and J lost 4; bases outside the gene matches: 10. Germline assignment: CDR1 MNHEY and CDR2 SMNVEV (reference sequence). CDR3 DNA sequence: TGTGCCAGCAGTTTACGGAGACTAGCGGGAGGGCCTCATTACGAGCAGTACTTC. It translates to CASSLRRLAGGPHYEQYF.

In DNA, the CDR3 is TGTGCCAGTAGTAACGTGGGACTCCTAGAGCCCCAGCATTTT. This sequence encodes CASSNVGLLEPQHF. The chain uses TRBV19 and TRBJ1-5; possible D gene TRBD1, 5 bases. The CDR3 covers 14 residues. Germline assignment: CDR1 LNHDA and CDR2 SQIVND (reference sequence). V lost 4 bases to trimming and J lost 8 bases, with 15 bases between them.

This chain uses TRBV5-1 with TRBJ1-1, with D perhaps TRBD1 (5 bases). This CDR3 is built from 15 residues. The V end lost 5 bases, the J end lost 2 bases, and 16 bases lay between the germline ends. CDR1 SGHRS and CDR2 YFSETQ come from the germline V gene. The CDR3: CASSRSGRGNTEAFF. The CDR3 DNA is TGCGCCAGCAGTAGGTCAGGGAGGGGAAACACTGAAGCTTTCTTT.

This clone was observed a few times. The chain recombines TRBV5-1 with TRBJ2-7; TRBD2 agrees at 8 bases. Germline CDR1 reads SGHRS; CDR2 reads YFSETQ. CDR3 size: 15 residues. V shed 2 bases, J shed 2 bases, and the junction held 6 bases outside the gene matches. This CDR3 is CASSFLLAETYEQYF. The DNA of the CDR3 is TGCGCCAGCAGCTTTTTACTAGCGGAAACCTACGAGCAGTACTTC.

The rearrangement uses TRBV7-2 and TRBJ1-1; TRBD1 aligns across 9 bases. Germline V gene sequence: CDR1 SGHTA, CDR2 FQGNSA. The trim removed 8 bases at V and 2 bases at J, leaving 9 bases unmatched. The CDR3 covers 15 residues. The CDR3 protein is CASGRGTGPNTEAFF. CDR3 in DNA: TGTGCCAGCGGACGGGGGACAGGGCCTAACACTGAAGCTTTCTTT.

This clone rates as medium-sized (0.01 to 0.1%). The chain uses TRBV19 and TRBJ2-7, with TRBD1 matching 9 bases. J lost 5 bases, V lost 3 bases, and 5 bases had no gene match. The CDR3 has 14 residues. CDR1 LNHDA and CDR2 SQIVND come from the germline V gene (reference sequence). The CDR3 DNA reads TGTGCCAGTAGTATCAGCGGGACAGGGAACGAGCAGTACTTC. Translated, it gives CASSISGTGNEQYF.

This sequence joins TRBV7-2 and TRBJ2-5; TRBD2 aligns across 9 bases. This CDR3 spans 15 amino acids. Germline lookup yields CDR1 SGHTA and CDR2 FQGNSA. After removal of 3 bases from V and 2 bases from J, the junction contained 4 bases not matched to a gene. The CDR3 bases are TGTGCCAGCAGCTTGGCTAGCGGGGTTCAAGAGACCCAGTACTTC. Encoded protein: CASSLASGVQETQYF.